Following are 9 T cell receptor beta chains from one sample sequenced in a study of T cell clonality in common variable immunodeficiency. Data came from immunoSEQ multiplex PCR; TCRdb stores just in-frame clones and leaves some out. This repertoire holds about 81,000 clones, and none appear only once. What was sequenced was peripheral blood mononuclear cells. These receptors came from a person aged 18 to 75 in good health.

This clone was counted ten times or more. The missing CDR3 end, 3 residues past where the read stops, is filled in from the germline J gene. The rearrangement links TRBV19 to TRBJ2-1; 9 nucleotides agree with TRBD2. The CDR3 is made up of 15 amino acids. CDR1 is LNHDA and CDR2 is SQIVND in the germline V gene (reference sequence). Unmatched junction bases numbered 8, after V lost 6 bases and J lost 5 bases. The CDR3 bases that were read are TGTGCCAGTAGGAATAGTCCTAGCGGGGACAATGAG. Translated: CASRNSPSGDNE. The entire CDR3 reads CASRNSPSGDNEQFF.

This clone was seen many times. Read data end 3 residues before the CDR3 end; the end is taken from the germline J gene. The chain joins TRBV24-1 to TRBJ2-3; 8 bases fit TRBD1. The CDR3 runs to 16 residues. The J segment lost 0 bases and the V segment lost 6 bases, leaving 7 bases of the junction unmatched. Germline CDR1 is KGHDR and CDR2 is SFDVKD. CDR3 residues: CATSHRTGLSTDTQYF. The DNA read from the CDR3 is TGTGCCACCAGTCACCGGACAGGGCTGAGCACAGATACG.

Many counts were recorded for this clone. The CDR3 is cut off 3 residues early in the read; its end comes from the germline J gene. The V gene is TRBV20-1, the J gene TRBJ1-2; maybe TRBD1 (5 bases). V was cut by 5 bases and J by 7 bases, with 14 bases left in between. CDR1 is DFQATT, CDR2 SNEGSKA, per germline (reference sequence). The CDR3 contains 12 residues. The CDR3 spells CSALGWQGGYTF. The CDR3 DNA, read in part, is TGCAGTGCTCTGGGTTGGCAGGGTGGC.

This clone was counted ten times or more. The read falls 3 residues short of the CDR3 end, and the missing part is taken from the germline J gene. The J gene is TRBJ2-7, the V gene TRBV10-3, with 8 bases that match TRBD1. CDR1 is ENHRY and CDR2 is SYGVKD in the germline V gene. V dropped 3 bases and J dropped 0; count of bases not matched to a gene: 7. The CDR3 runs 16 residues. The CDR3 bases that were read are TGTGCCATCAGTGACCCCGGGACAGGAGGCTCCTACGAG. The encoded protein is CAISDPGTGGSYE. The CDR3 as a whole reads CAISDPGTGGSYEQYF.

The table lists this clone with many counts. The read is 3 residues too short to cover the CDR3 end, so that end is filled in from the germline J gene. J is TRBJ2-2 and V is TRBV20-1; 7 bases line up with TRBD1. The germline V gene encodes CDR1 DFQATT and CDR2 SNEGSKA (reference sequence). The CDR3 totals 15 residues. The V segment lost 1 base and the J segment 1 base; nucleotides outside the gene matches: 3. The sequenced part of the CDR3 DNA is TGCAGTGCTAGAGCCCGACAGGGGAACACCGGGGAG. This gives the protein CSARARQGNTGE. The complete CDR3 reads CSARARQGNTGELFF.

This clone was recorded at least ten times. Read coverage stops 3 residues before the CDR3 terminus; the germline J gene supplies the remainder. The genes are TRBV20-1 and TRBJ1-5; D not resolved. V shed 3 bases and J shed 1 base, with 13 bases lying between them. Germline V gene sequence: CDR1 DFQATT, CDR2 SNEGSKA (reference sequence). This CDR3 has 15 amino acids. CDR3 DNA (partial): TGCAGTGCTAGGGCCGGCGGAATAAGCAATCAGCCC. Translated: CSARAGGISNQP. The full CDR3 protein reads CSARAGGISNQPQHF.

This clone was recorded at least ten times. Incomplete CDR3 DNA: TGTGCCAGCAGCGCACTAGCGGGAATTGGAGAGACC. Amino acids: CASSALAGIGET. The full-length CDR3 reads as CASSALAGIGETQYF. The chain recombines TRBV7-2 with TRBJ2-5; TRBD2 aligns across 10 bases. The CDR3 goes on 3 residues after the read ends, and that part is filled in from the germline J gene. V was clipped by 5 bases and J by 4 bases; unmatched bases: 7. CDR3 length: 15 amino acids. Germline CDR1 is SGHTA and CDR2 is FQGNSA.

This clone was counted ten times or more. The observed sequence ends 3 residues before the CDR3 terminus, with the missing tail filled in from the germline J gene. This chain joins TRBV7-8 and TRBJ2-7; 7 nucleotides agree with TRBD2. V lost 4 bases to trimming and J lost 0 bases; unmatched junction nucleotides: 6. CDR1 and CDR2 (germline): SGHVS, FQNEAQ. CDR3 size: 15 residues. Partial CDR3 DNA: TGTGCCAGCAGCTCCACGGCTAGCGGCTCCTACGAG. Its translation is CASSSTASGSYE. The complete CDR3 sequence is CASSSTASGSYEQYF.

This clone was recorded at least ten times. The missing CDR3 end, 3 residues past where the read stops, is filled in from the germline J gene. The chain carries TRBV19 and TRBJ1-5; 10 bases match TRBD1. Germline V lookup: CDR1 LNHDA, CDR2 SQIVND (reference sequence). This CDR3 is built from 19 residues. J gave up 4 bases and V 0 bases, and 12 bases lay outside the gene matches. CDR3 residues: CASSIDPRRQGASNQPQHF. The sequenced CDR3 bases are TGTGCCAGTAGTATAGACCCCCGTCGACAGGGGGCTTCTAATCAGCCC. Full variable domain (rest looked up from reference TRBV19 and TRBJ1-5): DGGITQSPKYLFRKEGQNVTLSCEQNLNHDAMYWYRQDPGQGLRLIYYSQIVNDFQKGDIAEGYSVSREKKESFPLTVTSAQKNPTAFYLCASSIDPRRQGASNQPQHFGDGTRLSIL.